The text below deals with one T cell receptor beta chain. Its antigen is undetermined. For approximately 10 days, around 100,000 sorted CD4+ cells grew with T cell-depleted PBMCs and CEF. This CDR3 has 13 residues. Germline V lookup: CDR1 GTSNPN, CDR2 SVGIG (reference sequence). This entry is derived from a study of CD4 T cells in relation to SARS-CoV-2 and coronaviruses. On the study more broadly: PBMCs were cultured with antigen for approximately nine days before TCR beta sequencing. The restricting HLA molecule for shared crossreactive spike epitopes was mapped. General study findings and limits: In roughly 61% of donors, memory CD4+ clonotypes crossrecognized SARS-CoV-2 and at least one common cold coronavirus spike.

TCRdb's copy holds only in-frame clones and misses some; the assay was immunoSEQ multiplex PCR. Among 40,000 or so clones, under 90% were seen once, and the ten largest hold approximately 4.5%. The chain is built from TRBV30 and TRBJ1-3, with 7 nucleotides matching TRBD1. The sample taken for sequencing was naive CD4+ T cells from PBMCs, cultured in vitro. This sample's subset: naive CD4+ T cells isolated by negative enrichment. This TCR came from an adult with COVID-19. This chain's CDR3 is CATRGAVGNTIYF. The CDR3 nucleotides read TGTGCAACCAGGGGGGCAGTTGGAAACACCATATATTTT.